This T cell receptor beta chain was documented in a study of blood T cell repertoires in COVID-19. Overall study context: There were acute and convalescent COVID-19 samples, and they came from the United States, Italy and Spain. From T cells, B-cell-depleted T cells, or PBMCs came the material, which was cDNA or gDNA.

CDR1 is GTSNPN, CDR2 SVGIG, per germline (reference sequence). Trimming shortened V by 0 bases and J by 5 bases, and 11 bases separated the two germline ends. The CDR3 spans 15 residues. This clone was counted between two and nine times. In the authors' workflow: Amplification with reference gene primers provided the estimates of nucleated cell counts. TCRdb's table, derived via immunoSEQ multiplex PCR, lists solely in-frame clones and lacks some. D and trimming were read from the DNA, whereas the V and J calls and clone size are those reported in that table. The sample contains about 89,000 clones, about three quarters of which appear only once.

This TCR derives from a woman at least 80 years old with acute or convalescent COVID-19. Sequencing used peripheral blood. V is TRBV30 and J is TRBJ1-6; D call uncertain. The CDR3 protein is CAWSVPGTNNSPLHF. In DNA, the CDR3 is TGTGCCTGGAGTGTACCCGGAACTAATAATTCACCCCTCCACTTT. Filled out from reference TRBV30 and TRBJ1-6, the complete variable domain reads SQTIHQWPATLVQPVGSPLSLECTVEGTSNPNLYWYRQAAGRGLQLLFYSVGIGQISSEVPQNLSASRPQDRQFILSSKKLLLSDSGFYLCAWSVPGTNNSPLHFGNGTRLTVT.